This TCR beta chain was observed in a study of cytomegalovirus exposure and HLA in healthy donors. Study conclusions and caveats: The investigators catalogued 180 or so TCR beta chains as cytomegalovirus-associated. As confirmed in vitro, three CMV-associated chains were specific for CMV antigens.

As for this clone: The antigen remains undetermined.

Profiled with immunoSEQ multiplex PCR; TCRdb holds only in-frame clones, not every one. This sample yields 150,000 to 200,000 clones, of which about 83% are seen a single time; more than 1.1% belongs to the top ten. Germline CDR1 SGHAT, CDR2 FQNNGV. The V end was cut by 0 bases, the J end by 6 bases, with 12 bases between. CDR3 size: 14 residues. The sequenced sample was PBMCs. This sequence originates from a woman aged 18-29 years in good health and CMV-seronegative. The chain uses TRBV11-2 and TRBJ2-7; unclear D gene. The CDR3 DNA is TGTGCCAGCAGCTTAGACAGCGTTCTAAGCGAGCAGTACTTC. Its protein product is CASSLDSVLSEQYF.